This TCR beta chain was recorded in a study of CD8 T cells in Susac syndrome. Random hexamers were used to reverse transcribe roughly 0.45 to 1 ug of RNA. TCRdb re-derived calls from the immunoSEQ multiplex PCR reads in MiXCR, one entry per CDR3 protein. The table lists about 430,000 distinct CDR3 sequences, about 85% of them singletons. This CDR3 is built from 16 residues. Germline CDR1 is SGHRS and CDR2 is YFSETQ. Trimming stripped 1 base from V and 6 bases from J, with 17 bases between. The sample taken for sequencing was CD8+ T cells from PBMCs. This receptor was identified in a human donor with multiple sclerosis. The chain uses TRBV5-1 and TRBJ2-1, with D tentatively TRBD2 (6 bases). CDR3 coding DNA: TGCGCCAGCAGCTTGTTAGCGGAAAGGCGGGCCAATGAGCAGTTCTTC. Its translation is CASSLLAERRANEQFF. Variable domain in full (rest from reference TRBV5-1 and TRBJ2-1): KAGVTQTPRYLIKTRGQQVTLSCSPISGHRSVSWYQQTPGQGLQFLFEYFSETQRNKGNFPGRFSGRQFSNSRSEMNVSTLELGDSALYLCASSLLAERRANEQFFGPGTRLTVL.